This T cell receptor beta chain derives from a study of blood T cells in healthy people across ages. CDR1 LGHNT and CDR2 FRNRAP come from the germline V gene. The CDR3 spans 11 residues. Trimming pared 0 bases from V and 9 bases from J, leaving 5 bases between. At least 5 micrograms of total RNA were extracted per sample. In its sample, this clonotype was seen a few times. The use of a sample-barcoded 5' primer and a J-beta primer mix characterized a second PCR of roughly 6 to 11 cycles. TCRdb recomputed calls from the 5' RACE reads with MiXCR, one row per CDR3 protein. The table lists fewer than 1,200,000 distinct CDR3 sequences, about 25% of them singletons, with 0.65% to 0.75% in the top ten. These data also formed part of another study, on T cells of mothers and their children. That paper states: Around 3.2 million TCR beta reads per child versus over 8 million per mother.

The receptor's source is a girl aged 2-10 years in good health. Sequencing was performed on blood. V gene TRBV12-5 combines with J gene TRBJ1-1; tentatively, D is TRBD1 (5 bases). CDR3 residues: CASGLVGQAFF. CDR3 sequence (DNA): TGTGCTAGTGGTTTGGTGGGGCAAGCTTTCTTT.